Each of the 3 T cell receptor beta chains below was sequenced from the same sample in a study of human T cells and chemical hapten exposure. TCRdb used MiXCR to reprocess the RACE reads, holding one entry per CDR3 protein. Of a few hundred thousand distinct CDR3 sequences listed, roughly 6.3% were seen once; the top ten hold around 5.8%. Documented time point: patch test 2, 6 weeks after DPC sensitization. The treatment is: therapeutic diphenylcyclopropenone sensitization with weekly scalp DPC. Material: whole blood, obtained in connection with sensitization to the hapten diphenylcyclopropenone (DPC). The receptors were gathered from a woman under 30 with alopecia areata. Some clones in this sample may be carry-over from other donors' samples.

The sample holds a few counts of this clonotype. The chain couples TRBV5-6 to TRBJ2-7; 7 bases line up with TRBD1. Germline CDR1 is SGHDT and CDR2 is YYEEEE. This CDR3 is built from 13 residues. With V trimmed by 4 bases and J by 6 bases, 7 bases remained unmatched. The CDR3 region is CASSPEGALEQYF. The CDR3 DNA sequence: TGTGCCAGCAGCCCCGAGGGGGCCCTCGAGCAGTACTTC.

V is TRBV5-1 and J is TRBJ2-1; 9 bases fit TRBD2. V lost 2 bases, J lost 5 bases, and 5 bases stayed unmatched. This CDR3 contains 15 residues. Germline lookup yields CDR1 SGHRS and CDR2 YFSETQ. CDR3 DNA: TGCGCCAGCAGCTTAGGGACTAGCAGAGACAATGAGCAGTTCTTC. This gives the protein CASSLGTSRDNEQFF.

This clonotype has at least ten counts. The J gene is TRBJ2-5, the V gene TRBV7-3; TRBD2 aligns across 7 bases. Germline V gene data show CDR1 as SGHTA and CDR2 as FQGTGA. V dropped 1 base and J dropped 5; count of bases not matched to a gene: 13. The CDR3 has 17 amino acids. The CDR3 region has the DNA TGTGCCAGCAGCTTAAATCCCCTGGGAGGGTCGGTGGAGACCCAGTACTTC. Translation: CASSLNPLGGSVETQYF. The full variable domain, rest sourced from reference TRBV7-3 and TRBJ2-5, is GAGVSQTPSNKVTEKGKYVELRCDPISGHTALYWYRQSLGQGPEFLIYFQGTGAADDSGLPNDRFFAVRPEGSVSTLKIQRTERGDSAVYLCASSLNPLGGSVETQYFGPGTRLLVL.